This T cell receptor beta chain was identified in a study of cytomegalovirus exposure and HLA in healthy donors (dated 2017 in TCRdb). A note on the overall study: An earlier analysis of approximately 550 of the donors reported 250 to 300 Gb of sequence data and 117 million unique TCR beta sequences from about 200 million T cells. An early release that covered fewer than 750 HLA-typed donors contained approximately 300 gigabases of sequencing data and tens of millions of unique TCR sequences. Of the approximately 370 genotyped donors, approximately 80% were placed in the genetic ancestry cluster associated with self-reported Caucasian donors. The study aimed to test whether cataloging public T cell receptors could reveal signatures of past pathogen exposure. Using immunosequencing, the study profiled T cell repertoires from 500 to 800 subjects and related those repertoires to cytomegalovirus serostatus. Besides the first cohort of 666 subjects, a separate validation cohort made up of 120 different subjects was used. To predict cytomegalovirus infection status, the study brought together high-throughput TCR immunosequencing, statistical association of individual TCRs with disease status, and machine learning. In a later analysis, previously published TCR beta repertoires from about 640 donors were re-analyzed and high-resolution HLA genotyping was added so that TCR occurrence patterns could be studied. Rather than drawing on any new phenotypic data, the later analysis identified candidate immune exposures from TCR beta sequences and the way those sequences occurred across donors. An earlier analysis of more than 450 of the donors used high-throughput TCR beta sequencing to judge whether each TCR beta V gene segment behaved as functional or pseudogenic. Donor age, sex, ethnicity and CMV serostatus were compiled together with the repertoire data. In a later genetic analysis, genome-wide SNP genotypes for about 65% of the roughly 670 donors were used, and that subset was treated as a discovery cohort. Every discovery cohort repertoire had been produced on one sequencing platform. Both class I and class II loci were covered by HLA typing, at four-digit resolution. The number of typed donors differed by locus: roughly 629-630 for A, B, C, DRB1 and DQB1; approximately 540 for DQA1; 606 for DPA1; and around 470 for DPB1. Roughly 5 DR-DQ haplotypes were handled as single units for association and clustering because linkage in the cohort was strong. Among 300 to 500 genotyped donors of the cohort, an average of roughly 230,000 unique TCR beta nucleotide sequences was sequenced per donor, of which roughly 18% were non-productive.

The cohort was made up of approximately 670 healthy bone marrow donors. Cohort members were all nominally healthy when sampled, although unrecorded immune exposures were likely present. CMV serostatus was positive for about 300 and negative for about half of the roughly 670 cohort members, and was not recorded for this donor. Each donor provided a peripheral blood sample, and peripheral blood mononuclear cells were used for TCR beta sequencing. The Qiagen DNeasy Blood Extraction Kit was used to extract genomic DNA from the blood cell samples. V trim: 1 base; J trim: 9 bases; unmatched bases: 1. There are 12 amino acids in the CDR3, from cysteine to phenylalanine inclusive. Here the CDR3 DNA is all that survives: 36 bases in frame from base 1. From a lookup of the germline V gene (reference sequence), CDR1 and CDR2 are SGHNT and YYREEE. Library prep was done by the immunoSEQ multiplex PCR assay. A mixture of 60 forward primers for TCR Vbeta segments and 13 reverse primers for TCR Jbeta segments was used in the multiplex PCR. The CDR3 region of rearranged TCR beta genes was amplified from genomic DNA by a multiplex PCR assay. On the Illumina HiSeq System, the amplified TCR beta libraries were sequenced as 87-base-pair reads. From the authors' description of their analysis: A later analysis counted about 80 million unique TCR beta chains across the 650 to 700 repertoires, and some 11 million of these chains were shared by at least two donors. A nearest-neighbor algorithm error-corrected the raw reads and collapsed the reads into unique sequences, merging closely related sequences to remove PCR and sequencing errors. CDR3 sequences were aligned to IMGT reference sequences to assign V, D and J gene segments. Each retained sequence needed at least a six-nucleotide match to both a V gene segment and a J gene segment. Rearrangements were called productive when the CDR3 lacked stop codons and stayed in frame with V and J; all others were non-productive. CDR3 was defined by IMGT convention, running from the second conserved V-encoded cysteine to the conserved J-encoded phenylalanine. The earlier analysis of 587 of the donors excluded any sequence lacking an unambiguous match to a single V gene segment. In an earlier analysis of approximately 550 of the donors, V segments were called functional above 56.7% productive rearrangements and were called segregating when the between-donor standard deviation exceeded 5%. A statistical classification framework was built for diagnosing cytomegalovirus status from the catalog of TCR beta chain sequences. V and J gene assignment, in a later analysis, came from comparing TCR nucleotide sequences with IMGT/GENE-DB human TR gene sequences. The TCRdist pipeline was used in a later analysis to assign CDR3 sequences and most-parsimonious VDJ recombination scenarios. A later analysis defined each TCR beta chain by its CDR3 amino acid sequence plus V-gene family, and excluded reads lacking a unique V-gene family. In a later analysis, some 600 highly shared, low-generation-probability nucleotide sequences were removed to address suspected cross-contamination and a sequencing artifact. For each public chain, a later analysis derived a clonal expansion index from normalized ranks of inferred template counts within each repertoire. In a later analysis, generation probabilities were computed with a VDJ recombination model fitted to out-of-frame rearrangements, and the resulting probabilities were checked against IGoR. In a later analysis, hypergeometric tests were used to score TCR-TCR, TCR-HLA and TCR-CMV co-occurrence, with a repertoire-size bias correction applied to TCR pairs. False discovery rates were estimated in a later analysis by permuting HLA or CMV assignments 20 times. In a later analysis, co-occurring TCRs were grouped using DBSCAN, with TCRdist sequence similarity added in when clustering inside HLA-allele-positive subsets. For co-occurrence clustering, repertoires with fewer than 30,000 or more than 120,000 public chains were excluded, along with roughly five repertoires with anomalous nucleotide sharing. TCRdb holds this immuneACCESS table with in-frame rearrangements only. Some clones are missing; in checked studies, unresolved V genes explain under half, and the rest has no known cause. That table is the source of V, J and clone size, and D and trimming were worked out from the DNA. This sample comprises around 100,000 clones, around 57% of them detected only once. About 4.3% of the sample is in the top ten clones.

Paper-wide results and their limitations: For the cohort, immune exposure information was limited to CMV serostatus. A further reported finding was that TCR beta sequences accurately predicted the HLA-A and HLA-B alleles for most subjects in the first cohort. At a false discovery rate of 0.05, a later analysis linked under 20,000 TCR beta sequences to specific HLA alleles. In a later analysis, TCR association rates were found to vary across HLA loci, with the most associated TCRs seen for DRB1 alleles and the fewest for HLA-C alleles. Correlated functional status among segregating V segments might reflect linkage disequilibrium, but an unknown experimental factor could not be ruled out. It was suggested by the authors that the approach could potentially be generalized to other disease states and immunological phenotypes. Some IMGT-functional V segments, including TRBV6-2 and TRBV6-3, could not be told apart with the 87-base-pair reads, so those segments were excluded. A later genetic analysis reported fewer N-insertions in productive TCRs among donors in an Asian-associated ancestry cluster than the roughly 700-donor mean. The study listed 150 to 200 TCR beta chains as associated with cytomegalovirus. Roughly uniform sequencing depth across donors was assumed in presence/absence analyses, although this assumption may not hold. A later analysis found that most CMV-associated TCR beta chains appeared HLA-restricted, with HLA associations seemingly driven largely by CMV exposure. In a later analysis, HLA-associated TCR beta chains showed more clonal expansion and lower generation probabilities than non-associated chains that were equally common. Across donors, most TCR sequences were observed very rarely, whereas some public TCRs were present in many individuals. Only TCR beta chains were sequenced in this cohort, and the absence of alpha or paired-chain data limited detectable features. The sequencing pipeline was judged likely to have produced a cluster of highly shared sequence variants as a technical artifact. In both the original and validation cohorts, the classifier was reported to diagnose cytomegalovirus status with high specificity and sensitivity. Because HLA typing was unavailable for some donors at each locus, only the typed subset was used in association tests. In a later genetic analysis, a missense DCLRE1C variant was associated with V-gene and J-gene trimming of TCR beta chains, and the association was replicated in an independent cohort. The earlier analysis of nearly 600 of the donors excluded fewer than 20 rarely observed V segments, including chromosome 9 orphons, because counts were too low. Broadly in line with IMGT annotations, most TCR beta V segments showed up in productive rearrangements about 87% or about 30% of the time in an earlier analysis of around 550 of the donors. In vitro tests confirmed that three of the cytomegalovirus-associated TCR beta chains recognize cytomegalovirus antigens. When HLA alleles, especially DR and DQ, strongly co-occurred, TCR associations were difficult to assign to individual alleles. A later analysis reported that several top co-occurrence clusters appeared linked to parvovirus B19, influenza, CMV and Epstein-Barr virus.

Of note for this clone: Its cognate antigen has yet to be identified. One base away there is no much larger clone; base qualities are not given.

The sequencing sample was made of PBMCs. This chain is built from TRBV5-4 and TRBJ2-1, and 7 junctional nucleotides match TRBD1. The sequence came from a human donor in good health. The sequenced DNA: TGTGCCAGCAGCTTGAGGACAGGTGAGCAGTTCTTC. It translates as CASSLRTGEQFF.